The T cell receptor (beta chain) described here comes from a study of cytomegalovirus exposure and HLA in healthy donors. The PCR used 60 Vbeta and 13 Jbeta primers. Sequencing used immunoSEQ multiplex PCR; TCRdb keeps in-frame clones, though not all of them. Counted here are around 130,000 clones, over 8% occurring once; the ten biggest clones make up 5.5%. Trimming shortened V by 5 bases and J by 1 base, and 14 bases separated the two germline ends. CDR3 length: 15 amino acids. The germline V gene encodes CDR1 SGHAT and CDR2 FQNNGV. The sequence was collected from a man in his forties in good health and CMV-seronegative. Sequencing was carried out using PBMCs. The chain has TRBV11-2 and TRBJ1-1; tentative D call: TRBD1 (6 bases). CDR3 coding DNA: TGTGCCAGCAGCCCCCGCGCAGGGGCGAACACTGAAGCTTTCTTT. Translated: CASSPRAGANTEAFF.